The 27 T cell receptor beta chains given below trace back to one sample, sequenced in a study of cytomegalovirus exposure and HLA in healthy donors. Researchers ran the PCR with 60 Vbeta and 13 Jbeta primers. Produced via immunoSEQ multiplex PCR; TCRdb's table is partial and in-frame only. The data show about 160,000 clones, about 80% seen once. The sequenced material came from PBMCs. The receptors here all came from a woman between 45 and 60 years old in good health and CMV-seropositive.

The V gene is TRBV6-6, the J gene TRBJ2-5; 12 positions match TRBD2. The V gene's germline CDR1 is MNHNY and CDR2 SVGAGI (reference sequence). V was clipped by 5 bases and J by 3 bases; unmatched bases: 7. The CDR3 consists of 16 residues. For the CDR3, the DNA is TGTGCCAGCAGTAGCCCTAGACTAGCGGGGGAAGAGACCCAGTACTTC. This gives the protein CASSSPRLAGEETQYF.

V and J are TRBV19 and TRBJ1-5, with 8 bases aligning to TRBD1. Germline CDR1 is LNHDA and CDR2 is SQIVND (reference sequence). Trimming removed 3 bases from V and 3 bases from J; junction bases left unmatched: 7. This CDR3 spans 16 amino acids. The CDR3 region has the DNA TGTGCCAGTAGTATGGTCAGGGGGCTATTCAATCAGCCCCAGCATTTT. Its translation: CASSMVRGLFNQPQHF.

This chain joins TRBV2 and TRBJ2-3, with D uncertain. This CDR3 comprises 15 residues. Germline CDR1 SNHLY, CDR2 FYNNEI. Trimming left V 3 bases short and J 0 bases short, with 10 bases between. The CDR3 DNA follows: TGTGCCAGCAGTGACCCGAAACAAAGCACAGATACGCAGTATTTT. It yields the protein CASSDPKQSTDTQYF.

The V and J genes are TRBV7-6 and TRBJ2-7, with a tentative D call TRBD1 (6 bases). The CDR3 runs to 15 residues. Trimming cost V 4 bases and J 3 bases, with 16 bases left between them. CDR1 is SGHVS, CDR2 FNYEAQ, per germline. CDR3: CASSSHLRGNYEQYF. The CDR3 DNA follows: TGTGCCAGCAGCTCTCATCTCAGGGGTAACTACGAGCAGTACTTC.

This clone was detected a few times. The rearrangement joins TRBV6-6 to TRBJ2-5; no reliable D call. TRBJ2-7 explains the end of the DNA better; the J call may be wrong. The CDR3 consists of 15 residues. Germline V gives CDR1 MNHNY, CDR2 SVGAGI (reference sequence). The CDR3 DNA reads as TGTGCCAGCAGTCCCCAAGTGGCGCTAGGCTACGAGCAGTACTTC. It translates to CASSPQVALGYEQYF.

V is TRBV4-1 and J is TRBJ2-5; the match to TRBD2 covers 10 bases. CDR1 and CDR2 (germline): MGHRA, YSYEKL. The length of the CDR3 is 16 residues. V lost 1 base to trimming and J lost 4 bases; unmatched junction nucleotides: 6. The CDR3 DNA sequence: TGCGCCAGCAGCCAAGGGCAGCGGGGGGGCCGAGAGACCCAGTACTTC. Amino acid sequence: CASSQGQRGGRETQYF.

The genes are TRBV6-6 and TRBJ2-2, with 7 bases identical to TRBD1. CDR3 length equals 16 residues. The V gene's germline CDR1 is MNHNY and CDR2 SVGAGI (reference sequence). Losses at the gene ends were 2 bases for V and 5 bases for J; bases not matched to a gene: 8. The CDR3: CASSYPTGLKTGELFF. CDR3 DNA sequence: TGTGCCAGCAGTTACCCGACAGGGTTGAAGACCGGGGAGCTGTTTTTT.

The rearrangement joins TRBV7-9 to TRBJ2-2; the D is unclear. The V gene's germline CDR1 is SEHNR and CDR2 FQNEAQ (reference sequence). V was shortened by 4 bases and J by 7 bases, with 25 bases between the two germline ends. The CDR3 covers 18 residues. The chain's CDR3 is CASSSEVRIKSDGGELFF. CDR3 nucleotide sequence: TGTGCCAGCAGCTCAGAGGTCCGTATTAAGAGCGATGGCGGGGAGCTGTTTTTT. The full variable domain, rest sourced from reference TRBV7-9 and TRBJ2-2, is DTGVSQNPRHKITKRGQNVTFRCDPISEHNRLYWYRQTLGQGPEFLTYFQNEAQLEKSRLLSDRFSAERPKGSFSTLEIQRTEQGDSAMYLCASSSEVRIKSDGGELFFGEGSRLTVL.

V is TRBV5-6 and J is TRBJ1-2, with D possibly matching TRBD1 (6 bases). This CDR3 has 14 amino acids. The ends were cut back, 0 bases at V and 2 bases at J, with 8 bases in the middle. The germline V gene encodes CDR1 SGHDT and CDR2 YYEEEE. The CDR3 DNA follows: TGTGCCAGCAGCTTGGGACAGGCGAACTATGGCTACACCTTC. Its protein product is CASSLGQANYGYTF. Full variable domain (missing parts from reference TRBV5-6 and TRBJ1-2): DAGVTQSPTHLIKTRGQQVTLRCSPKSGHDTVSWYQQALGQGPQFIFQYYEEEERQRGNFPDRFSGHQFPNYSSELNVNALLLGDSALYLCASSLGQANYGYTFGSGTRLTVV.

The chain couples TRBV11-3 to TRBJ1-1; no definite D call. This CDR3 spans 14 amino acids. Trimming removed 0 bases at V and 4 bases at J, with 9 bases between. Germline values: CDR1 SGHNT, CDR2 YENEEA. CDR3 region: CASSLDWRSTEAFF. As DNA, the CDR3 is TGTGCCAGCAGCTTAGATTGGAGGAGCACTGAAGCTTTCTTT.

This chain uses TRBV18 with TRBJ2-1; D perhaps matches TRBD1 (6 bases). The V and J ends lost 4 bases and 5 bases respectively, with 12 bases between them. The length of the CDR3 is 14 residues. Germline CDR1 and CDR2: KGHSH and LQKENI. The DNA for the CDR3 is TGTGCCAGCTCACTGGCAGGGGTAGACAATGAGCAGTTCTTC. It encodes CASSLAGVDNEQFF.

J is TRBJ2-1 and V is TRBV5-6, with unresolved D. The ends were cut back, 0 bases at V and 0 bases at J, with 7 bases in the middle. The CDR3 is 15 amino acids. Germline CDR1 reads SGHDT; CDR2 reads YYEEEE. CDR3 nucleotides: TGTGCCAGCAGCTTGGCGGTTATCTCCTACAATGAGCAGTTCTTC. Amino acid sequence: CASSLAVISYNEQFF.

V is TRBV4-3 and J is TRBJ2-3, with TRBD2 matching over 10 bases. The CDR3 spans 17 residues. V trimming: 4 bases; J trimming: 6 bases; junction bases outside the gene matches: 13. Per the germline V gene, CDR1 is LGHNA and CDR2 is YSLEER. The CDR3 DNA is TGCGCCAGCAGCCCTACCCCCAAGCGGGGGGGCCTGGATACGCAGTATTTT. This codes for CASSPTPKRGGLDTQYF.

The V and J genes are TRBV7-8 and TRBJ2-1; TRBD2 matches at 9 bases. With V trimmed by 2 bases and J by 1 base, 6 bases remained unmatched. The CDR3 length is 17 residues. Germline lookup yields CDR1 SGHVS and CDR2 FQNEAQ. The CDR3 protein is CASSLSISGRSYNEQFF. CDR3 DNA: TGTGCCAGCAGCTTAAGTATAAGCGGGAGGTCCTACAATGAGCAGTTCTTC.

The table lists this clone with a few counts. The chain is built from TRBV5-1 and TRBJ1-2; 8 positions match TRBD1. Germline trimming cut 4 bases from V and 8 bases from J; bases unmatched to any gene: 10. This CDR3 comprises 14 residues. The germline V gene has CDR1 SGHRS and CDR2 YFSETQ. CDR3 coding DNA: TGCGCCAGCAGCGTGGGACAGGTACAGAACGGCTACACCTTC. Its translation is CASSVGQVQNGYTF.

This clone has a single count. V and J are TRBV5-1 and TRBJ2-3; D possibly corresponds to TRBD2 (6 bases). This CDR3 is 16 amino acids long. V was clipped by 4 bases and J by 1 base, with 16 bases between them. The germline V gene has CDR1 SGHRS and CDR2 YFSETQ. The CDR3 nucleotides read TGCGCCAGCAGCCTTGGGCGGGGAGATGGCACAGATACGCAGTATTTT. It is translated as CASSLGRGDGTDTQYF.

The rearrangement links TRBV7-9 to TRBJ2-1; TRBD2 matches at 8 bases. Germline CDR1 reads SEHNR; CDR2 reads FQNEAQ (reference sequence). J was trimmed by 8 bases and V by 4 bases; bases with no gene match: 10. The CDR3 is 15 amino acids. CDR3 amino acids: CASSSGTSERHEQFF. Written as DNA, the CDR3 is TGTGCCAGCAGCTCAGGGACTAGTGAACGGCATGAGCAGTTCTTC.

The V gene is TRBV6-6, the J gene TRBJ2-3, with 8 bases matching TRBD1. The CDR3 consists of 16 residues. Germline CDR1 MNHNY, CDR2 SVGAGI (reference sequence). J was trimmed by 4 bases and V by 4 bases; bases with no gene match: 10. CDR3 in amino acids: CASSSTASGGPDTQYF. In DNA form, the CDR3 reads TGTGCCAGCAGTTCCACAGCGTCAGGGGGCCCAGATACGCAGTATTTT.

This clone was counted between two and nine times. The chain employs TRBV5-1 and TRBJ2-5; 7 bases agree with TRBD1. V lost 4 bases, J lost 4 bases, and 10 bases stayed unmatched. CDR3 length: 15 residues. Looked up from germline, CDR1 is SGHRS and CDR2 is YFSETQ. Written as DNA, the CDR3 is TGCGCCAGCAGCAAAATGACAGGGCAGGGAGAGACCCAGTACTTC. Its translation: CASSKMTGQGETQYF. Based on the CDR3 plus reference TRBV5-1 and TRBJ2-5, the full variable domain is KAGVTQTPRYLIKTRGQQVTLSCSPISGHRSVSWYQQTPGQGLQFLFEYFSETQRNKGNFPGRFSGRQFSNSRSEMNVSTLELGDSALYLCASSKMTGQGETQYFGPGTRLLVL.

The CDR3 sequence is CASSYEPGDYEQYF. The CDR3 DNA reads as TGTGCCAGCAGTTATGAACCAGGGGACTACGAGCAGTACTTC. The chain links TRBV6-6 to TRBJ2-7; D might be TRBD1 (6 bases). CDR3 length: 14 residues. Deletions cut 3 bases from V and 3 bases from J, with 12 bases between. Germline-derived CDR1 and CDR2 are MNHNY and SVGAGI (reference sequence).

This clone was observed a few times. The gene calls are TRBV5-1 and TRBJ1-1, with D maybe TRBD1 (5 bases). Per germline, CDR1 SGHRS and CDR2 YFSETQ. This CDR3 region has 14 residues. V lost 5 bases to trimming and J lost 2 bases, with 13 bases between them. CDR3 nucleotide sequence: TGCGCCAGCAGGCCGACAGAGATAAACACTGAAGCTTTCTTT. Its translation is CASRPTEINTEAFF.

V and J are TRBV2 and TRBJ2-5; 7 bases are shared with TRBD1. Germline assignment: CDR1 SNHLY and CDR2 FYNNEI. The V and J ends lost 3 bases and 13 bases, in that order; junction bases with no gene match: 8. This CDR3 comprises 12 residues. The CDR3 reads CASSDTRGPPYF. DNA of the CDR3: TGTGCCAGCAGTGACACGAGGGGGCCTCCGTACTTC.

The J gene is TRBJ1-2, the V gene TRBV4-2, with TRBD1 as a possible D gene (5 bases). V lost 1 base to trimming and J lost 0 bases, with 15 bases between them. The CDR3 totals 17 residues. The germline CDR1 and CDR2 sequences are LGHNA and YNFKEQ. Here the CDR3 reads CASSQAASSGTNYGYTF. In DNA, the CDR3 is TGTGCCAGCAGCCAAGCCGCATCCTCAGGGACTAACTATGGCTACACCTTC.

This chain joins TRBV2 and TRBJ2-3; 10 bases align to TRBD2. Germline CDR1 and CDR2: SNHLY and FYNNEI. Trimming at V came to 8 bases and at J to 2 bases, leaving 4 bases not matched to a gene. The CDR3 consists of 14 residues. The chain's CDR3 is CASQLAGATDTQYF. In DNA, the CDR3 is TGTGCCAGCCAGCTAGCGGGGGCCACAGATACGCAGTATTTT.

The chain links TRBV18 to TRBJ1-4; TRBD1 matches at 9 bases. V was clipped by 1 base and J by 3 bases; unmatched bases: 0. Germline assignment: CDR1 KGHSH and CDR2 LQKENI. The CDR3 covers 15 residues. The CDR3 nucleotides read TGTGCCAGCTCACCACGGACAGGGGCTAATGAAAAACTGTTTTTT. Translating it yields CASSPRTGANEKLFF.

The chain carries TRBV5-1 and TRBJ2-7, with TRBD1 identical over 12 bases. From germline, CDR1 is SGHRS and CDR2 YFSETQ. Losses at the gene ends were 4 bases for V and 7 bases for J; bases not matched to a gene: 15. There are 17 residues in the CDR3. The DNA of the CDR3 is TGCGCCAGCAGCCCAGGGACAGGGGGCCCCGGGGCGGGGGAGCAGTACTTC. Translation: CASSPGTGGPGAGEQYF.

DNA of the CDR3: TGTGCCAGCACAATGGGGGGTATCCTGTCTACCGGGGAGCTGTTTTTT. Translated, it gives CASTMGGILSTGELFF. The chain combines TRBV28 with TRBJ2-2; maybe TRBD2 (6 bases). Germline V gene sequence: CDR1 MDHEN, CDR2 SYDVKM. This CDR3 is built from 16 residues. V was shortened by 7 bases and J by 5 bases, with 20 bases between the two germline ends.